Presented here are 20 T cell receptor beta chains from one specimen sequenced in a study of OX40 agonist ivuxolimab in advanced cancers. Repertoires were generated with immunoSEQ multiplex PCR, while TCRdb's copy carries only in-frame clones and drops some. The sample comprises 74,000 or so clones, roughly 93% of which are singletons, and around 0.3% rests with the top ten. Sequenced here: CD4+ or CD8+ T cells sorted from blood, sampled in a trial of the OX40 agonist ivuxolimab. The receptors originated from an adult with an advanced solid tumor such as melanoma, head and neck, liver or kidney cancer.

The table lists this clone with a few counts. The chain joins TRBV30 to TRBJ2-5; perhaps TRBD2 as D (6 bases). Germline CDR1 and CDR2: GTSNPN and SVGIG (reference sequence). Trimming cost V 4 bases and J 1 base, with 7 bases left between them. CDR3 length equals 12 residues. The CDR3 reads CAWNSGQETQYF. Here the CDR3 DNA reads TGTGCCTGGAATAGCGGCCAAGAGACCCAGTACTTC.

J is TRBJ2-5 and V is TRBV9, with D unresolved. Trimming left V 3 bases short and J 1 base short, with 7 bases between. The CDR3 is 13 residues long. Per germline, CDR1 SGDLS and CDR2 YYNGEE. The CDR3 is CASSATGQETQYF. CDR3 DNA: TGTGCCAGCAGCGCGACTGGCCAAGAGACCCAGTACTTC.

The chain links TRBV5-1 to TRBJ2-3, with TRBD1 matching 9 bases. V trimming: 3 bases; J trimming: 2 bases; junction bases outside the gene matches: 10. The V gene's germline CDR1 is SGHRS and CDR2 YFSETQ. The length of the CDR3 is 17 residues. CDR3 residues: CASSWTGAASNTDTQYF. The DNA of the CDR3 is TGCGCCAGCAGCTGGACAGGGGCCGCCTCTAACACAGATACGCAGTATTTT. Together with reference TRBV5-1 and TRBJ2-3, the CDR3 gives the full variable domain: KAGVTQTPRYLIKTRGQQVTLSCSPISGHRSVSWYQQTPGQGLQFLFEYFSETQRNKGNFPGRFSGRQFSNSRSEMNVSTLELGDSALYLCASSWTGAASNTDTQYFGPGTRLTVL.

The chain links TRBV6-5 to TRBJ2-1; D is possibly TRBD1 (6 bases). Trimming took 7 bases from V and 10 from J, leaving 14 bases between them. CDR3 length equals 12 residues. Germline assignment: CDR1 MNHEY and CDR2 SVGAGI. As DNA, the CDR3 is TGTGCCAGCAAAAACAGGGAGAAGGAGCAGTTCTTC. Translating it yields CASKNREKEQFF.

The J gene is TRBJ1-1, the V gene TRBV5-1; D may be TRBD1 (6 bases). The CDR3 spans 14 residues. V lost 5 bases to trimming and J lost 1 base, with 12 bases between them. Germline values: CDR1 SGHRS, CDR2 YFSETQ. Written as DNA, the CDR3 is TGCGCCAGCAGTCCTGACAGGCCGAACACTGAAGCTTTCTTT. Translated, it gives CASSPDRPNTEAFF.

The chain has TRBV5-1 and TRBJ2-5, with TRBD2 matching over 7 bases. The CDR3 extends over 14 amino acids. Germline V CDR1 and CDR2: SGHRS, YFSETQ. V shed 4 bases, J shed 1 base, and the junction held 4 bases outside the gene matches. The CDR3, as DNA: TGCGCCAGCAGCATTACTAGCGTCCAAGAGACCCAGTACTTC. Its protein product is CASSITSVQETQYF.

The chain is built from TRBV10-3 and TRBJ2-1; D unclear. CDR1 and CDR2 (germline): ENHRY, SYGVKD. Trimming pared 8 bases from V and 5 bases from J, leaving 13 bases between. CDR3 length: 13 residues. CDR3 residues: CAIAAGMDNEQFF. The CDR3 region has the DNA TGTGCCATCGCCGCCGGCATGGACAATGAGCAGTTCTTC.

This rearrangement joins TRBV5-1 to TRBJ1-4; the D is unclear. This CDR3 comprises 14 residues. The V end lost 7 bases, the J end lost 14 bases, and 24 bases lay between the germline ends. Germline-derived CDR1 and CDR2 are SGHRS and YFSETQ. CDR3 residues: CASWSGIPGEVLFF. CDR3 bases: TGCGCCAGCTGGAGCGGAATCCCCGGGGAAGTTCTGTTTTTT.

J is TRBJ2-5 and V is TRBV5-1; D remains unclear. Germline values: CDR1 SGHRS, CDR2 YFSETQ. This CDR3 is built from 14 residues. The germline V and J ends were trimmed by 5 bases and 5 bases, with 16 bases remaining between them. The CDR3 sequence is CASRPLPNRETQYF. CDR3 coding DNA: TGCGCCAGCAGACCACTACCAAATCGGGAGACCCAGTACTTC.

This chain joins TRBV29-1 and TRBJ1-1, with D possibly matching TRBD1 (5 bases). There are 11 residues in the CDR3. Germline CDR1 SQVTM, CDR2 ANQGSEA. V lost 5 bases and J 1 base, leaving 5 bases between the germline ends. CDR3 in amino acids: CSVQGNTEAFF. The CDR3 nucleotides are TGCAGCGTTCAGGGGAACACTGAAGCTTTCTTT.

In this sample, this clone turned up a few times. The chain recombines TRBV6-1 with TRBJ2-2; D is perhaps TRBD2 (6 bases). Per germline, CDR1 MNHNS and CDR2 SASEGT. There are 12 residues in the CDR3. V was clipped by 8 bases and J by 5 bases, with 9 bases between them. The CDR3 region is CASDGGTGELFF. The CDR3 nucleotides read TGTGCCAGCGATGGGGGGACCGGGGAGCTGTTTTTT.

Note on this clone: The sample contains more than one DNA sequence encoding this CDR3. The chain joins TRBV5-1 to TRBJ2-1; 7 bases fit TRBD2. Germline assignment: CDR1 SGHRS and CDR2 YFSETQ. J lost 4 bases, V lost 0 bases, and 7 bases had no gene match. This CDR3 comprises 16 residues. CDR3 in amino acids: CASSLVPSGGYNEQFF. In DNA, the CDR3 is TGCGCCAGCAGCTTGGTTCCTAGCGGAGGGTACAATGAGCAGTTCTTC.

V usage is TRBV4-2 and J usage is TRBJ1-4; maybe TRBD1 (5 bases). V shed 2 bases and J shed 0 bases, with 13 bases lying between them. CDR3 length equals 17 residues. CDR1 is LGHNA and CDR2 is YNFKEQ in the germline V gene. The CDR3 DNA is TGTGCCAGCAGCCAACCGTGGGACGATGCAACTAATGAAAAACTGTTTTTT. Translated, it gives CASSQPWDDATNEKLFF.

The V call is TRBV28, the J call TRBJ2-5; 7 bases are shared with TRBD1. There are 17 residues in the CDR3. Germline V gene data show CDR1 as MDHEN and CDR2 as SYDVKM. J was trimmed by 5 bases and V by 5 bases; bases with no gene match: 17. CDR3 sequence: CASSGRQGRPGQETQYF. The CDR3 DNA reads TGTGCCAGCAGTGGCAGACAGGGAAGGCCCGGTCAGGAGACCCAGTACTTC. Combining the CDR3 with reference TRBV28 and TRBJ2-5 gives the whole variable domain DVKVTQSSRYLVKRTGEKVFLECVQDMDHENMFWYRQDPGLGLRLIYFSYDVKMKEKGDIPEGYSVSREKKERFSLILESASTNQTSMYLCASSGRQGRPGQETQYFGPGTRLLVL.

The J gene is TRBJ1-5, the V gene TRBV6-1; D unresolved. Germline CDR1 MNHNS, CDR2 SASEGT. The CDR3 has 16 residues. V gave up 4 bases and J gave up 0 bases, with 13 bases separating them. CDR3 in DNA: TGTGCCAGCAGTGGATGGGCCACACCTAGCAATCAGCCCCAGCATTTT. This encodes CASSGWATPSNQPQHF.

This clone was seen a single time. In DNA, the CDR3 is TGTGCCAGCAGTTTTAGGTTGACAGGGGGAAACACCATATATTTT. It yields the protein CASSFRLTGGNTIYF. The V and J genes are TRBV28 and TRBJ1-3, with 7 bases lining up with TRBD1. Trimming removed 3 bases from V and 4 bases from J; junction bases left unmatched: 6. The germline CDR1 and CDR2 sequences are MDHEN and SYDVKM. The CDR3 loop spans 15 amino acids.

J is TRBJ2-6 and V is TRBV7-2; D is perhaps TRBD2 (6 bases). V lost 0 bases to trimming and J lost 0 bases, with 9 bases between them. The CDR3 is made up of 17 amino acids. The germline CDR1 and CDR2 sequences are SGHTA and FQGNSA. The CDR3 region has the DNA TGTGCCAGCAGCTTAGCGGGACTGCTCTCTGGGGCCAACGTCCTGACTTTC. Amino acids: CASSLAGLLSGANVLTF.

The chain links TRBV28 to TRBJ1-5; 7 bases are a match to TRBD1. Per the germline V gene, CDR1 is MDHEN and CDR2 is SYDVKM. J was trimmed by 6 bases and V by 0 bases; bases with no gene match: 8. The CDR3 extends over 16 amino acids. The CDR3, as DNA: TGTGCCAGCAGTTTATGGGGCCAGGGGGGTCCTCAGCCCCAGCATTTT. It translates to CASSLWGQGGPQPQHF.

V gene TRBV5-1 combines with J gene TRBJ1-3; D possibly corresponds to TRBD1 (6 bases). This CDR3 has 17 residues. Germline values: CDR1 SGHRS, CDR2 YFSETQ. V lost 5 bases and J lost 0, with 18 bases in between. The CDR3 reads CASSLWSGQISGNTIYF. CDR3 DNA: TGCGCCAGCAGTCTTTGGTCCGGACAGATCTCTGGAAACACCATATATTTT.

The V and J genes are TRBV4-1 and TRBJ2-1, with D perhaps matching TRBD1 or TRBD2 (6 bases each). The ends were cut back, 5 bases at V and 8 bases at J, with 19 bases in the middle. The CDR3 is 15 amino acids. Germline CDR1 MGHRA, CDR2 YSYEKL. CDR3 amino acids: CASSAGRAEGDEQFF. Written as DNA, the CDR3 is TGCGCCAGCAGCGCGGGTCGGGCGGAGGGGGATGAGCAGTTCTTC.